The clone carrying this T cell receptor beta chain came up a few times. Its antigen is unidentified. The data originate from a study of T-cell reconstitution after alpha-beta-depleted transplantation in children. CDR1 and CDR2 from the germline V gene are DFQATT and SNEGSKA (reference sequence). CDR3 length: 15 amino acids. Trimming took 0 bases from V and 8 from J; bases not matched to a gene: 8. Overall study results and limits: After one year, T-cell counts and TCRbeta diversity mostly came from new T cells. Some patients' high day-60 TCRbeta diversity was attributed to recipient cells surviving conditioning. The origin of alpha-beta T cells about two months after transplant was reportedly several hundred expanded graft clones.

The library targeted TCRbeta and was prepared with unique molecular identifiers. Each CDR3 protein gets one entry after TCRdb re-called the PCR reads with MiXCR. The sample carries fewer than 550,000 distinct CDR3 sequences, roughly a tenth recorded once. This clonotype originated in a child between 2 and 9 years old with inherited bone marrow failure, due to receive a stem cell transplant. J is TRBJ2-1 and V is TRBV20-1; 9 bases line up with TRBD1. Specimen: PBMCs, collected before TCRalphabeta/CD19-depleted stem cell transplant. Written as DNA, the CDR3 is TGCAGTGCTAGAGATGAGGACAGGGGCCTAGATGAGCAGTTCTTC. Residues: CSARDEDRGLDEQFF.